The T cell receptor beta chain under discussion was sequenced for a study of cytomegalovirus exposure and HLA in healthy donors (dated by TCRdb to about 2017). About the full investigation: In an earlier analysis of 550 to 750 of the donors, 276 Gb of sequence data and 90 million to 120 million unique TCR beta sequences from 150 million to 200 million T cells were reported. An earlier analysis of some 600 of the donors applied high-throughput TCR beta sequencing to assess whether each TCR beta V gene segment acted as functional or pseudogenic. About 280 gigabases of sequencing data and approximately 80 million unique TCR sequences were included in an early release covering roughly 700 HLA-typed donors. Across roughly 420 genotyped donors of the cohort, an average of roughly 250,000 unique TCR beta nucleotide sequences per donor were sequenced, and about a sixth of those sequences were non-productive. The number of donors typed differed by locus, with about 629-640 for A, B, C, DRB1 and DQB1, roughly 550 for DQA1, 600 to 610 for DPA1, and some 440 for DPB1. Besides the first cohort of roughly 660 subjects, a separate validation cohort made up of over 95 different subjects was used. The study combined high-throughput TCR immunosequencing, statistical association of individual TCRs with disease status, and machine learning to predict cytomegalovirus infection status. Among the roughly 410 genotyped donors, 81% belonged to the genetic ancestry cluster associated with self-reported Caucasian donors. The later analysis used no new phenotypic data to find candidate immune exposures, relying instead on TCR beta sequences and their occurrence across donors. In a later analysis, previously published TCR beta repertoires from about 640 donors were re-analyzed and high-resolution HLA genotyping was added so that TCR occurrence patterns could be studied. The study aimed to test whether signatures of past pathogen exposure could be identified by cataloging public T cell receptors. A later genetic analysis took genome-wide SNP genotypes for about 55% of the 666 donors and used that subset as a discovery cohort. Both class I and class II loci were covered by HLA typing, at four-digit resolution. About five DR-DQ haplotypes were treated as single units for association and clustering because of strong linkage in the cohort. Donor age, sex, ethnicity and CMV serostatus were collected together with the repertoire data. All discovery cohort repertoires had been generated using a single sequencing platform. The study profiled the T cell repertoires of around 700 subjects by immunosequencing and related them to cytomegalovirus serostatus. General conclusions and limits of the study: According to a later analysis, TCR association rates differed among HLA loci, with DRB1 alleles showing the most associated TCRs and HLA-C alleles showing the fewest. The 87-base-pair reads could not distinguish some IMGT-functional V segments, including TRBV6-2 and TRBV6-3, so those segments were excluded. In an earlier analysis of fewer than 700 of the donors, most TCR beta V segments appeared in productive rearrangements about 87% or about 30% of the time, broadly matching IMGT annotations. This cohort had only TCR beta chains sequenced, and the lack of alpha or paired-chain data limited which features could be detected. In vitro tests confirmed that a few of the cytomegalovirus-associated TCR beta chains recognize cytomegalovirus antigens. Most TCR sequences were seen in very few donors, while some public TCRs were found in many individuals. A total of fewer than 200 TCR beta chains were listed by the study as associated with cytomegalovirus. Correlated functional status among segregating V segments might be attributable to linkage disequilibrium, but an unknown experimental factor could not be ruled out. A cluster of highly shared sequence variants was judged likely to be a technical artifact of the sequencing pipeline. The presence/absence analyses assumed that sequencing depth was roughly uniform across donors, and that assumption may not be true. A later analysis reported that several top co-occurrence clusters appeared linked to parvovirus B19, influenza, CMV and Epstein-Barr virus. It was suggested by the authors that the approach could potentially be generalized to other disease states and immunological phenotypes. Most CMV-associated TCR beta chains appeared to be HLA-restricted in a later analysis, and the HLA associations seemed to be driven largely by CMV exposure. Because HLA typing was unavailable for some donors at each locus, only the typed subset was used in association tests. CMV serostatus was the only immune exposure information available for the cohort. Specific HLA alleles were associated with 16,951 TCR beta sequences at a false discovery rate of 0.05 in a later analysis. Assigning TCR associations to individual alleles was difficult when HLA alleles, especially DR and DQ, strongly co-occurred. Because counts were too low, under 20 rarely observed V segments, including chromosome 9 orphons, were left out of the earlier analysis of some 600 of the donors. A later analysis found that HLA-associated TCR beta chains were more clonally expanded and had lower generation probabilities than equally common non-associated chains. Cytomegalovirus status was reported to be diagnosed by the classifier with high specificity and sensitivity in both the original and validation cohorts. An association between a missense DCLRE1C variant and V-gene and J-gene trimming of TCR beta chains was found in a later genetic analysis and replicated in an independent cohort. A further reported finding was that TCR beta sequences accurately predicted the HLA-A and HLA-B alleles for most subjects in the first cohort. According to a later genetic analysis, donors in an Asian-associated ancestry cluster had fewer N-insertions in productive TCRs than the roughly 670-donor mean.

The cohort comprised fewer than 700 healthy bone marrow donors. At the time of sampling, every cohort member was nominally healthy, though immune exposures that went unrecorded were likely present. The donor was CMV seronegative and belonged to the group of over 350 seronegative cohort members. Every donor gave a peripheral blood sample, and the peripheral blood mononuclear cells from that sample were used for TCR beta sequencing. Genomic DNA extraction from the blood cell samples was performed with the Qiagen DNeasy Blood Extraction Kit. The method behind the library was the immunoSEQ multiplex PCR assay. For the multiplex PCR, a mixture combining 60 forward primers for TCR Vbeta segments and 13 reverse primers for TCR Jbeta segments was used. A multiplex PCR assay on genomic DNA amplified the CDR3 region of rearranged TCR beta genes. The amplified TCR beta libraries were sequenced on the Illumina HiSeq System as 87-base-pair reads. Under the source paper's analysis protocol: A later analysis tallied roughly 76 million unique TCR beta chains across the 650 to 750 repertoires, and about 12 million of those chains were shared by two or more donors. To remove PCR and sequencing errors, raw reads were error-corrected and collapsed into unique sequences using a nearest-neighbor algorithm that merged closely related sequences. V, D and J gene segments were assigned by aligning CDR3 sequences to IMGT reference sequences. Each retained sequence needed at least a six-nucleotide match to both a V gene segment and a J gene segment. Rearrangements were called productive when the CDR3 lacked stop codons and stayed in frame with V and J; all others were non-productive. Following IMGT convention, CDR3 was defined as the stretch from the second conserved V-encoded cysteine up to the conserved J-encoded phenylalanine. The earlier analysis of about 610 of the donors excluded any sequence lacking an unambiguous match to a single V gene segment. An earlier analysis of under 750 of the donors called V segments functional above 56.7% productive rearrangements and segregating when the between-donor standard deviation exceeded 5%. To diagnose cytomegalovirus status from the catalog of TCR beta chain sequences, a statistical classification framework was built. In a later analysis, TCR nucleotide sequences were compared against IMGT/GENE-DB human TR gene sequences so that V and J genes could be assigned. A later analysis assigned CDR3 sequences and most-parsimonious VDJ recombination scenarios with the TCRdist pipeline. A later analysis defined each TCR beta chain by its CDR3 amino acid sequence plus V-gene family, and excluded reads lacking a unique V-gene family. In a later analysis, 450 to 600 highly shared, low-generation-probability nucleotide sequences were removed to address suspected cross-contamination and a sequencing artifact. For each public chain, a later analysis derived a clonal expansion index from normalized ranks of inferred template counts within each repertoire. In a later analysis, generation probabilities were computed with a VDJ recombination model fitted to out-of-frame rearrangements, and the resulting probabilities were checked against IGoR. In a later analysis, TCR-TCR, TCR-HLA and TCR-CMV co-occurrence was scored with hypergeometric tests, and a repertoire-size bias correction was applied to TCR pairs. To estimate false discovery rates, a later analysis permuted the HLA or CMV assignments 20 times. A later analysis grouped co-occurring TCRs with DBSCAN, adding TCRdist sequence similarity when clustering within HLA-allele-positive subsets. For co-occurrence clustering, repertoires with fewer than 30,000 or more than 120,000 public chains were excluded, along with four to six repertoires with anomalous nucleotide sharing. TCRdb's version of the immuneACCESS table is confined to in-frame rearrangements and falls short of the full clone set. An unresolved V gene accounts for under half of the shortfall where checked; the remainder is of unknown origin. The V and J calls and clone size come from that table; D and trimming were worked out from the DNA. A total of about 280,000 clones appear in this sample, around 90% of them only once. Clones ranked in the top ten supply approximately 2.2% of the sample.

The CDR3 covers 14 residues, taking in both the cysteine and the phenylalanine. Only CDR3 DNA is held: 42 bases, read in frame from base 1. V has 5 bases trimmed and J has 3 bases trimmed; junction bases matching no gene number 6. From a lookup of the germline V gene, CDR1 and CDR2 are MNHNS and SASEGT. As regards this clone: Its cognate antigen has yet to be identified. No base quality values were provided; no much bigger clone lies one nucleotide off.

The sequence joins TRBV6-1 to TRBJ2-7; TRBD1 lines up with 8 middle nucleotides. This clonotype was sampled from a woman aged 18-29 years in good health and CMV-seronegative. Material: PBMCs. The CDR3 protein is CASSIGQGGYEQYF. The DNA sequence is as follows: TGTGCCAGCAGTATCGGACAGGGAGGCTACGAGCAGTACTTC.